This TCR beta chain emerged from a study of T cell responses to AZD1222 COVID-19 vaccine. This clone was recorded only once. Trimming pared 5 bases from V and 1 base from J, leaving 8 bases between. From germline, CDR1 is SGHNT and CDR2 YENEEA. CDR3 length: 13 residues. Profiled with immunoSEQ multiplex PCR; TCRdb holds only in-frame clones, not every one. The sample contains some 97,000 clones, roughly 90% of which appear only once. Source: peripheral blood, taken on day 0 of AZD1222 vaccination. This clonotype was sampled from an adult in good health. The chain is built from TRBV11-3 and TRBJ1-1; unclear D gene. This chain's CDR3 is CASSREQNTEAFF. In DNA, the CDR3 is TGTGCCAGCAGCCGAGAACAGAACACTGAAGCTTTCTTT.